This T cell receptor beta chain came from a study of CD8+ T cells in alopecia areata. Study-wide background: C3H/HeJ graft donors with spontaneous alopecia, aged roughly 6-13 months, supplied skin that was transplanted onto female C3H/HeJ mice aged about 7-10 weeks.

Extraction and reverse transcription of RNA yielded cDNA as the sequencing template. This table comes from immunoSEQ multiplex PCR, and its TCRdb copy is limited to in-frame clones, with some not included. The table lists roughly 110,000 clones, with no singletons. As to this clone: Its antigen is currently unknown. These gene names are mouse names.

General study findings and limits: Scalp lesions, especially in alopecia totalis/universalis, had higher clonality than normal scalp. Shared TCR sequences were less clear between patients than in mice, possibly partly from HLA diversity. Normal skin's resident alphabeta T cells are also sequenced in scalp samples.

The sequenced sample was lesional skin. The source is a C3H/HeJ mouse with alopecia areata. This line is of MHC haplotype H2-k.

This CDR3 is CTCSADLPGFTEVFF. The covered CDR3 bases are TGCACCTGCAGTGCAGATCTGCCAGGGTTCACA. This chain uses TRBV1 with TRBJ1-1; D is perhaps TRBD1 (5 bases). The read halts 4 residues ahead of the CDR3 end, with the missing end drawn from the germline J gene. Germline CDR1 and CDR2: NSQYPW and LRSPGD (reference sequence). The CDR3 has 15 residues. V dropped 0 bases and J dropped 4 bases, with 12 bases sitting between them.